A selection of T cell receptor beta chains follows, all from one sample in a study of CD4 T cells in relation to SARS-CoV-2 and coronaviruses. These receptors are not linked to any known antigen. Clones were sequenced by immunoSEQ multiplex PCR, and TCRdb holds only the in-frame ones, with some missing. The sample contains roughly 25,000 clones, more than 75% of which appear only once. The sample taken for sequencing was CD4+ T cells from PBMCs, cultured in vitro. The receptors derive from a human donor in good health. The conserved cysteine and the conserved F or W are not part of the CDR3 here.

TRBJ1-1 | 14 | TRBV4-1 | ASSQGTGSENTEAF
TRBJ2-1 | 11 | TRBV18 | ASSPSGGDEQF
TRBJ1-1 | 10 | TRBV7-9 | AVNPGQGEAF
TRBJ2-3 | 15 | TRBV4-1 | ASSQDRRRGRSDTQY
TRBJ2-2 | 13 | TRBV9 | ASSVGTYSTGELF
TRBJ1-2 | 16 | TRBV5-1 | ASSWDLEAPETLYGYT
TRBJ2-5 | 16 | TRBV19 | ASSIRGLAGGPPETQY
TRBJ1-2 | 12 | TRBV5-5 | ASSATGGAYGYT
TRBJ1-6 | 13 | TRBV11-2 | ASSRTGAHNSPLH
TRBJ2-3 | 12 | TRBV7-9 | ASSSDPSTDTQY
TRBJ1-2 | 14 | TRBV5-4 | ASSLEVGRSLYGYT
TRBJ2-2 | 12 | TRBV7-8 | ASSLGIWTGELF
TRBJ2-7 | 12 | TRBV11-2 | ASSLNGGMAEQY
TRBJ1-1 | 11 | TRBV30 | AWDRGRGTEAF
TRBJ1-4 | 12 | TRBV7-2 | ASSLGGLGEKLF
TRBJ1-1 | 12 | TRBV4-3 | ASSQDSVSAEAF
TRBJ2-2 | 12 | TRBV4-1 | ASSAWDGVGELF
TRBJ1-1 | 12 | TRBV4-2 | ASSQVDREAEAF
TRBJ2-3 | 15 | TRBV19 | ASSTSGLGQVTDTQY
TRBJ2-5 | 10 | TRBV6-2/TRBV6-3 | ASSRTSARQY
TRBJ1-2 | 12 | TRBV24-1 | ATNSLRPGDVYT
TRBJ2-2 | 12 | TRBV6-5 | ASDRGGGTGELF
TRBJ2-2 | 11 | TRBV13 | ASSTHPRGELF
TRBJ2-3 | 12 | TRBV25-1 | ASSAPSSTDTQY
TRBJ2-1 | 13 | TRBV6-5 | ASSYGLAGNREQF
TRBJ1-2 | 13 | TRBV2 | ASSEIYIPNYGYT
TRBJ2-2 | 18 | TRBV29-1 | SAPRNPGLAGEGDTGELF
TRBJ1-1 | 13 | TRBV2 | ASRGGQGATTEAF
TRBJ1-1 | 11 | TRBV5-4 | ASSFPGNTEAF
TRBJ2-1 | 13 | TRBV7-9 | ASSPSRSGINEQF
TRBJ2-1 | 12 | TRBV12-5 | ASRRAGSYNEQF
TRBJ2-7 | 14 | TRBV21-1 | ASSAHPAGARYEQY
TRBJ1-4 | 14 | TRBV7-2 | ASSLRGSRGNEKLF
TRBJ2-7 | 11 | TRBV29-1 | SVQQTGADEQY
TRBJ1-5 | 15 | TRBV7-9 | ASSLAGRAKGNQPQH
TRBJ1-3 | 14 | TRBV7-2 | ASSLAGRPSGNTIY
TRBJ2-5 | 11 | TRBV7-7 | ASSLAGGETQY
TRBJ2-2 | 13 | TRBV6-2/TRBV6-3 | ASSTRGSYTGELF
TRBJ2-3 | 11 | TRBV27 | ASRRGRTDTQY
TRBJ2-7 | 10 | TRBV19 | ASSIVGAEQY
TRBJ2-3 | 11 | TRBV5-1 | ASSLRTGDTQY